Below, 30 T cell receptor beta chains from the same sample are listed, as sequenced in a study of blood T cell repertoires in COVID-19. Sequencing used immunoSEQ multiplex PCR; TCRdb keeps in-frame clones, though not all of them. The sample carries roughly 99,000 clones, 70% to 90% recorded once. The sample consisted of peripheral blood. The source of these receptors is a man aged 50 to 59 with active or convalescent COVID-19.

The chain is built from TRBV29-1 and TRBJ2-3; D may be TRBD2 (6 bases). The germline V gene has CDR1 SQVTM and CDR2 ANQGSEA. V was cut by 7 bases and J by 1 base, with 15 bases left in between. The CDR3 is 14 amino acids. Here the CDR3 DNA reads TGCAGCGCCGGAGGGGTCGGGGGCACAGATACGCAGTATTTT. This sequence encodes CSAGGVGGTDTQYF.

The chain combines TRBV30 with TRBJ1-2; 7 bases match TRBD1. Germline CDR1 reads GTSNPN; CDR2 reads SVGIG (reference sequence). V shed 1 base and J 8 bases; nucleotides not matched to a gene: 7. The CDR3 spans 13 residues. CDR3 region: CAWSEQGPDGYTF. The CDR3 DNA is TGTGCCTGGAGTGAACAGGGGCCCGACGGCTACACCTTC.

This sequence joins TRBV5-5 and TRBJ1-2; 7 bases align to TRBD1. The CDR3 is made up of 14 amino acids. Germline V gene data show CDR1 as SGHKS and CDR2 as YYEKEE (reference sequence). With 0 bases clipped from V and 8 bases from J, the junction kept 7 bases outside the gene matches. CDR3 sequence (DNA): TGTGCCAGCAGCTTGGAAGCAGGGGGTTTAGGCTACACCTTC. Translating it yields CASSLEAGGLGYTF.

This clone was counted between two and nine times. This sequence joins TRBV7-6 and TRBJ1-2; D perhaps matches TRBD1 (5 bases). Germline V gives CDR1 SGHVS, CDR2 FNYEAQ. Trimming pared 5 bases from V and 3 bases from J, leaving 10 bases between. This CDR3 contains 13 residues. CDR3 sequence (DNA): TGTGCCAGCAGCCCCGCGGGGGACTATGGCTACACCTTC. It codes for CASSPAGDYGYTF.

The chain couples TRBV6-1 to TRBJ1-2, with 9 nucleotides matching TRBD1. V lost 2 bases, J lost 5 bases, and 9 bases stayed unmatched. The CDR3 spans 16 residues. The V gene's germline CDR1 is MNHNS and CDR2 SASEGT. CDR3 protein: CASSERDRVSPYGYTF. The CDR3 region has the DNA TGTGCCAGCAGTGAACGGGACAGGGTCTCCCCGTATGGCTACACCTTC.

The chain couples TRBV3-1 (or the pseudogene TRBV3-2) to TRBJ2-2; D unresolved. The ends were cut back, 0 bases at V and 8 bases at J, with 10 bases in the middle. Germline lookup yields CDR1 LGHDT and CDR2 YNNKEL (reference sequence). The CDR3 is made up of 14 amino acids. This CDR3 reads CASSQDRLGGELFF. The CDR3 nucleotides read TGTGCCAGCAGCCAAGATAGGCTAGGTGGGGAGCTGTTTTTT.

The rearrangement links TRBV5-6 to TRBJ1-2; 8 nucleotides align to TRBD1. The V gene end was trimmed by 3 bases and the J gene end by 4 bases; junction bases not matched to a gene: 2. This CDR3 contains 13 residues. Germline loops: CDR1 SGHDT, CDR2 YYEEEE. CDR3 sequence: CASSSQGAYGYTF. The CDR3 nucleotides read TGTGCCAGCAGCTCCCAGGGGGCCTATGGCTACACCTTC. The full variable domain, rest sourced from reference TRBV5-6 and TRBJ1-2, is DAGVTQSPTHLIKTRGQQVTLRCSPKSGHDTVSWYQQALGQGPQFIFQYYEEEERQRGNFPDRFSGHQFPNYSSELNVNALLLGDSALYLCASSSQGAYGYTFGSGTRLTVV.

The chain has TRBV5-5 and TRBJ1-1, with D unresolved. Germline assignment: CDR1 SGHKS and CDR2 YYEKEE (reference sequence). V was shortened by 1 base and J by 1 base, with 14 bases between the two germline ends. The CDR3 runs 16 residues. The CDR3 coding sequence is TGTGCCAGCAGCTTGACGTTCGCACAGCCGAACACTGAAGCTTTCTTT. This sequence encodes CASSLTFAQPNTEAFF.

This chain links TRBV5-5 with TRBJ2-1; 7 positions match TRBD1. With 7 bases clipped from V and 7 bases from J, the junction kept 11 bases outside the gene matches. From germline, CDR1 is SGHKS and CDR2 YYEKEE (reference sequence). The CDR3 is made up of 14 amino acids. CDR3 nucleotide sequence: TGTGCCAGCCGTAGGACAGGTGTTTTAAATGAGCAGTTCTTC. It is translated as CASRRTGVLNEQFF.

The chain uses TRBV28 and TRBJ2-5; TRBD1 aligns across 8 bases. V shed 5 bases and J 4 bases; nucleotides not matched to a gene: 12. The CDR3 has 16 residues. Germline V gene lookup returns CDR1 MDHEN and CDR2 SYDVKM. In DNA, the CDR3 is TGTGCCAGCAGTATAGGACAGGGAACGGATGCAGAGACCCAGTACTTC. Translated: CASSIGQGTDAETQYF.

Only a few counts were recorded for this clone. The J gene is TRBJ2-7, the V gene TRBV28; no clear D. The V gene's germline CDR1 is MDHEN and CDR2 SYDVKM. Trimming shortened V by 2 bases and J by 3 bases, and 8 bases separated the two germline ends. This CDR3 region has 13 residues. The CDR3 DNA is TGTGCCAGCAGTTTAGGTGTACACTACGAGCAGTACTTC. This codes for CASSLGVHYEQYF.

CDR3 DNA: TGTGCCAGCAGCCTCTTTCGGCTAGCGGTTACTATGTTGTCCACAGATACGCAGTATTTT. Translation gives CASSLFRLAVTMLSTDTQYF. The V call is TRBV5-4, the J call TRBJ2-3; 7 positions match TRBD2. The CDR3 has 20 residues. Germline assignment: CDR1 SGHNT and CDR2 YYREEE (reference sequence). J was trimmed by 2 bases and V by 4 bases; bases with no gene match: 22.

The rearrangement joins TRBV6-5 to TRBJ1-3; D is perhaps TRBD1 (5 bases). This CDR3 comprises 14 residues. Trimming pared 6 bases from V and 8 bases from J, leaving 17 bases between. The germline V gene encodes CDR1 MNHEY and CDR2 SVGAGI. The DNA of the CDR3 is TGTGCCAGCAGGCCGGGACTGGGCTCTGACACCATATATTTT. As protein: CASRPGLGSDTIYF.

The rearrangement uses TRBV5-1 and TRBJ2-4, with D maybe TRBD1 (5 bases). The CDR3 consists of 17 residues. Trimming cost V 2 bases and J 1 base, with 16 bases left between them. CDR1 is SGHRS, CDR2 YFSETQ, per germline. The CDR3 sequence: CASSLGLTDPAKNIQYF. In DNA, the CDR3 is TGCGCCAGCAGCTTAGGTTTGACAGACCCGGCCAAAAACATTCAGTACTTC.

The chain carries TRBV2 and TRBJ2-7, with 7 bases that match TRBD1. Germline V gives CDR1 SNHLY, CDR2 FYNNEI. The V segment lost 5 bases and the J segment 3 bases; nucleotides outside the gene matches: 4. The CDR3 is made up of 13 amino acids. The CDR3 is CASSPRGFYEQYF. The CDR3 nucleotides read TGTGCCAGCAGTCCCAGGGGGTTCTACGAGCAGTACTTC. Full variable domain (outside the CDR3, taken from reference TRBV2 and TRBJ2-7): EPEVTQTPSHQVTQMGQEVILRCVPISNHLYFYWYRQILGQKVEFLVSFYNNEISEKSEIFDDQFSVERPDGSNFTLKIRSTKLEDSAMYFCASSPRGFYEQYFGPGTRLTVT.

The chain uses TRBV6-5 and TRBJ2-1; 12 bases are a match to TRBD2. Trimming at V came to 11 bases and at J to 3 bases, leaving 5 bases not matched to a gene. The germline V gene encodes CDR1 MNHEY and CDR2 SVGAGI. The CDR3 contains 14 residues. This chain's CDR3 is CAASTSGSYNEQFF. In DNA form, the CDR3 reads TGTGCCGCATCGACTAGCGGGAGCTACAATGAGCAGTTCTTC.

The chain combines TRBV7-2 with TRBJ2-7; tentative D call: TRBD2 (6 bases). There are 14 residues in the CDR3. CDR1 and CDR2 (germline): SGHTA, FQGNSA. Deletions cut 3 bases from V and 0 bases from J, with 9 bases between. CDR3 sequence reads: CASSLRDDSYEQYF. As DNA, the CDR3 is TGTGCCAGCAGCTTGCGGGACGACTCCTACGAGCAGTACTTC.

The rearrangement links TRBV15 to TRBJ1-2; D call uncertain. Germline values: CDR1 LNHNV, CDR2 YYDKDF (reference sequence). V was cut by 0 bases and J by 0 bases, with 26 bases left in between. There are 21 residues in the CDR3. This CDR3 reads CATSRDLVDPRSGRANYGYTF. The CDR3 region has the DNA TGTGCCACCAGCAGAGATTTAGTGGACCCTAGAAGCGGAAGAGCTAACTATGGCTACACCTTC.

The chain is built from TRBV6-5 and TRBJ1-2; 7 bases line up with TRBD1. Germline values: CDR1 MNHEY, CDR2 SVGAGI. This CDR3 is built from 14 residues. Unmatched junction bases numbered 13, after V lost 7 bases and J lost 8 bases. The CDR3 sequence is CASKETGSFVGYTF. The DNA of the CDR3 is TGTGCCAGCAAGGAGACAGGGTCGTTTGTCGGCTACACCTTC.

This chain joins TRBV6-1 and TRBJ2-7, with 13 bases matching TRBD2. The germline V gene encodes CDR1 MNHNS and CDR2 SASEGT. CDR3 length: 18 residues. The V segment lost 2 bases and the J segment 2 bases; nucleotides outside the gene matches: 9. The CDR3 nucleotides are TGTGCCAGCAGTGAATTTGGACTAGCGGGAGACTGGACCTACGAGCAGTACTTC. This translates into CASSEFGLAGDWTYEQYF.

The genes are TRBV11-3 and TRBJ1-1; 8 nucleotides match TRBD1. The germline gives CDR1 SGHNT, CDR2 YENEEA. The J segment lost 4 bases and the V segment lost 3 bases, leaving 7 bases of the junction unmatched. The CDR3 loop spans 15 amino acids. Here the CDR3 reads CASSLRTGHVTEAFF. The CDR3 bases are TGTGCCAGCAGCTTGCGGACAGGGCATGTCACTGAAGCTTTCTTT.

This clone was counted only a few times. V usage is TRBV4-1 and J usage is TRBJ1-1, with D perhaps TRBD1 (6 bases). Trimming took 4 bases from V and 0 from J, leaving 12 bases between them. From germline, CDR1 is MGHRA and CDR2 YSYEKL. This CDR3 comprises 15 residues. This CDR3 reads CASSLRDTMNTEAFF. DNA for the CDR3: TGCGCCAGCAGCCTCCGGGACACGATGAACACTGAAGCTTTCTTT.

The V and J genes are TRBV30 and TRBJ2-4; the D gene is possibly TRBD1 (6 bases). The V gene lost 1 base and the J gene lost 6 bases, with 19 bases spanning the gap. CDR1 and CDR2 (germline): GTSNPN, SVGIG (reference sequence). CDR3 length equals 16 residues. The CDR3 DNA is TGTGCCTGGAGTGGAGGACCGGGACAAGCATTAAACATTCAGTACTTC. Its protein product is CAWSGGPGQALNIQYF.

The CDR3 protein is CATSVAGGYGYTF. The CDR3 bases are TGTGCCACCAGTGTCGCCGGGGGGTATGGCTACACCTTC. This chain uses TRBV24-1 with TRBJ1-2; tentatively, D is TRBD1 (5 bases). This CDR3 spans 13 amino acids. Trimming stripped 5 bases from V and 5 bases from J, with 11 bases between. CDR1 is KGHDR, CDR2 SFDVKD, per germline.

This clone was recorded only once. V gene TRBV19 combines with J gene TRBJ1-5, with D possibly matching TRBD1 (5 bases). With 7 bases removed from V and 5 bases from J, the gap between germline ends came to 15 bases. This CDR3 is built from 14 residues. Germline V gene data show CDR1 as LNHDA and CDR2 as SQIVND (reference sequence). The chain's CDR3 is CASTPGGSYQPQHF. The CDR3 nucleotides are TGTGCCAGTACCCCGGGGGGGTCCTATCAGCCCCAGCATTTT.

The J gene is TRBJ1-1, the V gene TRBV19; tentative D call: TRBD1 (6 bases). The CDR3 is 14 amino acids. CDR1 is LNHDA and CDR2 is SQIVND in the germline V gene (reference sequence). V lost 3 bases and J 1 base, leaving 9 bases between the germline ends. The CDR3 coding sequence is TGTGCCAGTAGTATGGCCAGGGGGAACACTGAAGCTTTCTTT. Translation gives CASSMARGNTEAFF.

This sequence joins TRBV10-3 and TRBJ2-3, with TRBD2 matching over 14 bases. The CDR3 totals 16 residues. In germline, CDR1 is ENHRY, CDR2 SYGVKD. V trimming: 2 bases; J trimming: 3 bases; junction bases outside the gene matches: 1. Here the CDR3 reads CAISEGTSGRTDTQYF. The CDR3 DNA is TGTGCCATCAGTGAGGGGACTAGCGGGAGAACAGATACGCAGTATTTT.

The rearrangement links TRBV6-1 to TRBJ1-1; a possible D gene is TRBD1 (5 bases). The V end was cut by 1 base, the J end by 0 bases, with 9 bases between. This CDR3 is 15 amino acids long. Germline CDR1 reads MNHNS; CDR2 reads SASEGT. The CDR3 DNA sequence: TGTGCCAGCAGTGAAGGGACACAGATGAACACTGAAGCTTTCTTT. Encoded protein: CASSEGTQMNTEAFF.

The V gene is TRBV18, the J gene TRBJ2-3, with 9 bases that match TRBD1. Germline V gene sequence: CDR1 KGHSH, CDR2 LQKENI. The CDR3 spans 15 residues. Trimming removed 3 bases from V and 1 base from J; junction bases left unmatched: 2. The chain's CDR3 is CASSPRQGGTDTQYF. CDR3 sequence (DNA): TGTGCCAGCTCACCCAGACAGGGGGGCACAGATACGCAGTATTTT.

V usage is TRBV28 and J usage is TRBJ1-6, with 7 positions matching TRBD1. Germline V CDR1 and CDR2: MDHEN, SYDVKM. The CDR3 length is 13 residues. With 6 bases clipped from V and 7 bases from J, the junction kept 3 bases outside the gene matches. The CDR3 coding sequence is TGTGCCAGCAGACGACAGGGAAATTCACCCCTCCACTTT. It yields the protein CASRRQGNSPLHF.